This T cell receptor beta chain was observed in a study of T cells expressing NK-cell markers. From germline, CDR1 is DFQATT and CDR2 SNEGSKA (reference sequence). The CDR3 spans 14 residues. TCRdb derives one entry per CDR3 protein from the 5' RACE reads, leaving out DNA. This listing includes roughly 180,000 distinct CDR3 sequences. Input material: blood T cells: a sorted CD56 or NKG2C T cell subset, CD4+ or CD8+ T cells, or bulk PBMC T cells (not recorded which). The sequence came from a woman aged 18 to 75 in good health. This sequence joins TRBV20-1 and TRBJ2-5. CDR3 residues: CSARDGVRAATQYF.